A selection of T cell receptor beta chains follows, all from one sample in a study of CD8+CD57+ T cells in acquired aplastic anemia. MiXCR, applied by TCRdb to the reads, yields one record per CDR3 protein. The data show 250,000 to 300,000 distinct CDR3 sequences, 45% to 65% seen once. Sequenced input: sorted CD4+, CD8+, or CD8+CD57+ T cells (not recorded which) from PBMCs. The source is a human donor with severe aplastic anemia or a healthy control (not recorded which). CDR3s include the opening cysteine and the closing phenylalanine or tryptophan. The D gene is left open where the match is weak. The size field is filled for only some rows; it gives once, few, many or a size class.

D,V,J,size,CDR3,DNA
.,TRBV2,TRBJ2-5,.,CASSEDLALQETQYF,TGTGCCAGCAGTGAAGACCTAGCGCTTCAAGAGACCCAGTACTTC
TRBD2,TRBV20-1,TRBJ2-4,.,CSARPTGTSGGLAKNIQYF,TGCAGTGCTAGACCCACCGGGACTAGCGGGGGGTTAGCCAAAAACATTCAGTACTTC
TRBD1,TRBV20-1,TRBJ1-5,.,CSANLRTGGRQPQHF,TGCAGTGCTAATTTGAGGACAGGGGGGAGACAGCCCCAGCATTTT
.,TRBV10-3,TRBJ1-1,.,CAIGRVLNTEAFF,TGTGCCATCGGGAGGGTTTTGAACACTGAAGCTTTCTTT
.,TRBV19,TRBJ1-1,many,CASSIGDGTARAFF,TGTGCCAGTAGTATAGGTGACGGGACCGCAAGAGCTTTCTTT
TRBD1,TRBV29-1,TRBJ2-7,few,CSISTGTGAYEQYF,TGCAGCATTAGTACCGGGACAGGGGCCTACGAGCAGTACTTC
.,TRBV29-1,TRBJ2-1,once,CSVEDLVNEQFF,TGCAGCGTTGAAGATCTAGTAAATGAGCAGTTCTTC
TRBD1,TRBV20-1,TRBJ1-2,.,CSARHDYRGGGYTF,TGCAGTGCTAGACATGACTACAGGGGAGGTGGCTACACCTTC
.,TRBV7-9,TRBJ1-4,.,CASIRTATNEKLFF,TGTGCCAGCATCAGGACAGCAACTAATGAAAAACTGTTTTTT
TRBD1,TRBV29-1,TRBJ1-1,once,CSVERDSMNTEAFF,TGCAGCGTGGAAAGGGACAGCATGAACACTGAAGCTTTCTTT
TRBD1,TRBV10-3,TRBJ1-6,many,CAISESRTGEFGSPLHF,TGTGCCATCAGTGAGTCCCGGACAGGGGAGTTTGGGTCACCCCTCCACTTT
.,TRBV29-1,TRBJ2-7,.,CSVVRAYEPYEQYF,TGCAGCGTTGTCCGAGCATACGAACCCTACGAGCAGTACTTC
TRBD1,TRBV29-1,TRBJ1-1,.,CSVVGDSTEAFF,TGCAGCGTTGTAGGGGACAGCACTGAAGCTTTCTTT
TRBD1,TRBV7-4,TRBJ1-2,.,CASSRRDRGGYTF,TGTGCCAGCAGCCGACGGGACAGGGGTGGCTACACCTTC
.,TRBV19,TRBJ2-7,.,CASSIKIGYEQYF,TGTGCCAGTAGTATAAAGATCGGTTACGAGCAGTACTTC
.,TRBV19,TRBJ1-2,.,CASGGFYTF,TGTGCCAGCGGGGGATTCTACACCTTC
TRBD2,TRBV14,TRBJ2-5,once,CASSSTSLAFQETQYF,TGTGCCAGCAGCAGTACGTCACTAGCGTTCCAAGAGACCCAGTACTTC
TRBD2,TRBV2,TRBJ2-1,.,CASRRLAGLGDNEQFF,TGTGCCAGCAGACGACTAGCGGGGCTCGGAGATAATGAGCAGTTCTTC
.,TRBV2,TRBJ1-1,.,CASSRPAATEAFF,TGTGCCAGCAGCCGACCGGCTGCCACTGAAGCTTTCTTT
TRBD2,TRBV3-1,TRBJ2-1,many,CASTSLGGGDEQFF,TGTGCCAGCACCTCGTTGGGCGGGGGAGATGAGCAGTTCTTC
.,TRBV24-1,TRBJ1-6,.,CATSDLRGPLHF,TGTGCCACCAGTGATTTGCGGGGACCCCTCCACTTT
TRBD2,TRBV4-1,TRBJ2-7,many,CASSQEIFGGGTYEQYF,TGCGCCAGCAGCCAAGAAATTTTTGGGGGGGGGACCTACGAGCAGTACTTC
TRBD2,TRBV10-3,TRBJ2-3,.,CAIAQGGASDTQYF,TGTGCCATCGCCCAGGGAGGGGCATCGGATACGCAGTATTTT
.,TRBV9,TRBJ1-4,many,CASSVAGQGPTNEKLFF,TGTGCCAGCAGCGTGGCGGGGCAGGGCCCAACTAATGAAAAACTGTTTTTT
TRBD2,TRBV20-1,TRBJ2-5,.,CSALHQRGAQETQYF,TGCAGTGCTCTACACCAGCGGGGGGCCCAAGAGACCCAGTACTTC
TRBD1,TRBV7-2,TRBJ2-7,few,CASSPDRDEQYF,TGTGCCAGCAGCCCTGACAGGGACGAGCAGTACTTC
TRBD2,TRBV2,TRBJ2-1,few,CASRRLAGLYEQFF,TGTGCCAGCAGACGACTAGCGGGGCTCTATGAGCAGTTCTTC
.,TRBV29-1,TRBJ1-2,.,CSLLSANTNYGYTF,TGCAGCTTATTGTCAGCTAACACTAACTATGGCTACACCTTC
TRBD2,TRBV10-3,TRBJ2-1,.,CATSDSAGSGGANEQFF,TGTGCCACCAGTGATTCTGCAGGGAGCGGGGGGGCGAATGAGCAGTTCTTC
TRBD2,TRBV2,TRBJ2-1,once,CASSTTSGGGNEQFF,TGTGCCAGCAGCACAACTAGCGGGGGAGGCAATGAGCAGTTCTTC
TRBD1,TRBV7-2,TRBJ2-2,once,CASSLVGQGGTGELFF,TGTGCCAGCAGCTTAGTGGGACAGGGTGGCACCGGGGAGCTGTTTTTT
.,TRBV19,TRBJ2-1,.,CASSISGVHEQFF,TGTGCCAGTAGTATAAGTGGGGTTCATGAGCAGTTCTTC
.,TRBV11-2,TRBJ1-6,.,CASSQVVGGRGNSPLHF,TGTGCCAGCAGCCAAGTGGTGGGCGGTCGGGGCAATTCACCCCTCCACTTT
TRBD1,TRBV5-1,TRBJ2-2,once,CASSLARDRAWELFF,TGCGCCAGCAGCTTGGCTCGGGACAGGGCCTGGGAGCTGTTTTTT
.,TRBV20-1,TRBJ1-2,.,CSARVEPPRSGYTF,TGCAGTGCTAGGGTGGAACCTCCCCGGAGTGGCTACACCTTC
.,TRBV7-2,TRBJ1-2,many,CASSPAVYGYGYTF,TGTGCCAGCAGCCCGGCAGTTTATGGCTATGGCTACACCTTC
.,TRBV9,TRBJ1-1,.,CASSVGVWTEAFF,TGTGCCAGCAGCGTAGGGGTGTGGACTGAAGCTTTCTTT
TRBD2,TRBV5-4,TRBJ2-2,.,CASSHWGGAGELFF,TGTGCCAGCAGCCACTGGGGGGGGGCCGGGGAGCTGTTTTTT
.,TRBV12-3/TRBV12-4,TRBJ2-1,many,CASRDGINEQFF,TGTGCCAGCAGGGACGGGATCAATGAGCAGTTCTTC
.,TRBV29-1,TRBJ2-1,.,CSVDLAYNEQFF,TGCAGCGTTGATCTGGCCTACAATGAGCAGTTCTTC